Each of the 3 T cell receptor beta chains below was sequenced from the same sample in a study of T cell changes during pregnancy in multiple sclerosis. This table comes from immunoSEQ multiplex PCR, and its TCRdb copy is limited to in-frame clones, with some not included. This table holds around 45,000 clones, over 75% found once. The sequences come from CD8+ T cells from peripheral blood mononuclear cells, collected in the second trimester of pregnancy. The receptor source for this set is a female donor with multiple sclerosis, enrolled in a pregnancy study.

The chain couples TRBV5-1 to TRBJ1-2; 8 bases fit TRBD1. V lost 4 bases and J lost 0; bases outside the gene matches: 5. The germline V gene encodes CDR1 SGHRS and CDR2 YFSETQ. The CDR3 extends over 15 amino acids. CDR3 bases: TGCGCCAGCAGCATCGGACAGGGCTCTAACTATGGCTACACCTTC. This codes for CASSIGQGSNYGYTF.

The rearrangement joins TRBV9 to TRBJ1-5, with 9 positions matching TRBD1. There are 14 residues in the CDR3. Germline CDR1 is SGDLS and CDR2 is YYNGEE. The junction had 6 bases not matched to a gene; V was cut back by 0 bases and J by 11 bases. Here the CDR3 DNA reads TGTGCCAGCAGCGTAGCGGGGACAGGGTCAACCCAGCATTTT. It codes for CASSVAGTGSTQHF.

The chain joins TRBV27 to TRBJ1-2; 7 bases line up with TRBD1. CDR1 and CDR2 from the germline V gene are MNHEY and SMNVEV (reference sequence). The V and J ends lost 5 bases and 0 bases, in that order; junction bases with no gene match: 6. CDR3 length: 15 residues. The CDR3 nucleotides read TGTGCCAGCAGTACCCGGGACAGTACTAACTATGGCTACACCTTC. Protein sequence: CASSTRDSTNYGYTF.